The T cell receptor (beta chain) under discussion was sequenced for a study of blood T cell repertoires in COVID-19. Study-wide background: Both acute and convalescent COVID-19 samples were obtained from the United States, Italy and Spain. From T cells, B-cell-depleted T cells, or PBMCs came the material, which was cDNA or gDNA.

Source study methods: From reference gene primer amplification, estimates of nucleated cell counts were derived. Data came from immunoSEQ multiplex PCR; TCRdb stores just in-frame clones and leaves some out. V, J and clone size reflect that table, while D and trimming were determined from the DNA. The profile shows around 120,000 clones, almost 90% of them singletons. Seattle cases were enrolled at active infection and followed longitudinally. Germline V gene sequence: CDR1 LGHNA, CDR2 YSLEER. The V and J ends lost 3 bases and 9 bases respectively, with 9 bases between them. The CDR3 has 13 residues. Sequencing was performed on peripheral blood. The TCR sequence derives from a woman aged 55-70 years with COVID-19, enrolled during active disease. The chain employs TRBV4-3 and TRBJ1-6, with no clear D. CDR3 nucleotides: TGCGCCAGCAGCCATCTTTCTACTTCACCCCTCCACTTT. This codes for CASSHLSTSPLHF.